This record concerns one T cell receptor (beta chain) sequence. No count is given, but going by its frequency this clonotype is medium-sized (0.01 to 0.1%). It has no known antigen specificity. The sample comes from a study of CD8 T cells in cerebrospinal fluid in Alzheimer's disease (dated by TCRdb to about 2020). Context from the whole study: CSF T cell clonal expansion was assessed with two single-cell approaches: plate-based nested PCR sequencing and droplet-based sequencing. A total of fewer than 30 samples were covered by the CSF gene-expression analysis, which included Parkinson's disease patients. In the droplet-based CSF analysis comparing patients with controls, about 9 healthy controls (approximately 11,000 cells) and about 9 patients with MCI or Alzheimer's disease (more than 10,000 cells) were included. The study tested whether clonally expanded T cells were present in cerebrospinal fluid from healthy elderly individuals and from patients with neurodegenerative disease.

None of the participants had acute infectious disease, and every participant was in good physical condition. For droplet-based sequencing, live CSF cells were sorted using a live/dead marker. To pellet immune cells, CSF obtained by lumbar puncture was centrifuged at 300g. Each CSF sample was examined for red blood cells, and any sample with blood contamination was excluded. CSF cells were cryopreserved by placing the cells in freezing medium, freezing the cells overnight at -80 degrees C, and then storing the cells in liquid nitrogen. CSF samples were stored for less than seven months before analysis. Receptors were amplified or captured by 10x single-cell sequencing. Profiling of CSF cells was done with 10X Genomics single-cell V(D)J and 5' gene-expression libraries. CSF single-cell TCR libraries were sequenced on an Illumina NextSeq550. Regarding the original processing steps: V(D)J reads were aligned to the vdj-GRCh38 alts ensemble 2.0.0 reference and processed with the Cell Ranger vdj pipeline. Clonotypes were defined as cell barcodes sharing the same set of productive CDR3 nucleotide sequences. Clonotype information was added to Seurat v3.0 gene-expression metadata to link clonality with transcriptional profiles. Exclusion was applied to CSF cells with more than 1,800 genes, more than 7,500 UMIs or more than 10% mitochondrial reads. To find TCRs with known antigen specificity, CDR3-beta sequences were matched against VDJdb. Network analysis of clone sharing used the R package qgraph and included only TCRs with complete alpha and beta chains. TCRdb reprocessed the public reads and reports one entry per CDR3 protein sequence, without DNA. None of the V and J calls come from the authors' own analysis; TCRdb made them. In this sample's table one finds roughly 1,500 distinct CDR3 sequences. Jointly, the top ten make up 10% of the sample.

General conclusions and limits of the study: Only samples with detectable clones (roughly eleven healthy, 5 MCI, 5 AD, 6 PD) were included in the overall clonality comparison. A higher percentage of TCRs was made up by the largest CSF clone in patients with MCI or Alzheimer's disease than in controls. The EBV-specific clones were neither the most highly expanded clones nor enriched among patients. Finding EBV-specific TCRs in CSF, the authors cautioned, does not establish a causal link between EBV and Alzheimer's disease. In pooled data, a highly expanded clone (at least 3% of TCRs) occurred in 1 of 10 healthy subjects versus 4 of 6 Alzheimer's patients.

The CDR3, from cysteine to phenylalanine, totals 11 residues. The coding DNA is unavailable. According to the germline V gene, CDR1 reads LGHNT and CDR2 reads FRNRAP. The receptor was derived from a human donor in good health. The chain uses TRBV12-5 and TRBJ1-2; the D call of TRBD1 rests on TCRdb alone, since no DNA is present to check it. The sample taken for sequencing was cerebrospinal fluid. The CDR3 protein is CASGQGYGYTF. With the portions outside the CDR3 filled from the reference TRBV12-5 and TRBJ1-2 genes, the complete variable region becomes DARVTQTPRHKVTEMGQEVTMRCQPILGHNTVFWYRQTMMQGLELLAYFRNRAPLDDSGMPKDRFSAEMPDATLATLKIQPSEPRDSAVYFCASGQGYGYTFGSGTRLTVV.